A single T cell receptor (beta chain) is shown here with its context. Its recognized antigen is unknown. No qualities accompany the bases; no much larger clone lies one base away. Libraries were constructed by the immunoSEQ multiplex PCR assay. A mixture of 60 forward primers for TCR Vbeta segments and 13 reverse primers for TCR Jbeta segments was used in the multiplex PCR. A multiplex PCR assay on genomic DNA amplified the CDR3 region of rearranged TCR beta genes. Amplified TCR beta libraries were sequenced as 87-base-pair reads on the Illumina HiSeq System. In the source study's methods: In a later analysis, about 80 million unique TCR beta chains were counted across the 650 to 750 repertoires, and about 10 million of these chains were shared by at least two donors. A nearest-neighbor algorithm error-corrected the raw reads and collapsed the reads into unique sequences, merging closely related sequences to remove PCR and sequencing errors. To assign V, D and J gene segments, CDR3 sequences were aligned to IMGT reference sequences. Each retained sequence needed at least a six-nucleotide match to both a V gene segment and a J gene segment. Rearrangements were classified as productive when the CDR3 lacked stop codons and remained in frame with V and J, and all other rearrangements were classified as non-productive. Following IMGT convention, CDR3 was defined as the stretch from the second conserved V-encoded cysteine to the conserved J-encoded phenylalanine. The earlier analysis of around 640 of the donors excluded sequences that lacked an unambiguous match to a single V gene segment. An earlier analysis of approximately 590 of the donors classified V segments as functional when productive rearrangements were above 56.7% and as segregating when the standard deviation between donors was above 5%. A statistical classification framework was built for diagnosing cytomegalovirus status from the catalog of TCR beta chain sequences. In a later analysis, TCR nucleotide sequences were compared against IMGT/GENE-DB human TR gene sequences so that V and J genes could be assigned. A later analysis assigned CDR3 sequences and most-parsimonious VDJ recombination scenarios with the TCRdist pipeline. In a later analysis, each TCR beta chain was defined by its CDR3 amino acid sequence together with its V-gene family, and reads lacking a unique V-gene family were excluded. As a way to deal with suspected cross-contamination and a sequencing artifact, a later analysis dropped 450 to 700 nucleotide sequences that were highly shared and had low generation probability. For each public chain, a later analysis derived a clonal expansion index from normalized ranks of inferred template counts within each repertoire. Generation probabilities in a later analysis came from a VDJ recombination model fitted to out-of-frame rearrangements, and those results were checked against IGoR. Hypergeometric tests were used in a later analysis to score TCR-TCR, TCR-HLA and TCR-CMV co-occurrence, with a repertoire-size bias correction applied to the TCR pairs. A later analysis estimated false discovery rates by permuting HLA or CMV assignments 20 times. In a later analysis, co-occurring TCRs were grouped with DBSCAN, and TCRdist sequence similarity was added when clustering was performed within HLA-allele-positive subsets. Repertoires with fewer than 30,000 or more than 120,000 public chains, plus five repertoires with anomalous nucleotide sharing, were excluded from co-occurrence clustering. What TCRdb holds here is the immuneACCESS table cut down to in-frame rearrangements. Part of the clones is not present; checked against another copy, under half of the missing clones reflect an unresolved V gene, and the others are unexplained. Clone size and V and J calls were adopted from that table, with D and trimming inferred from the DNA. The sample yields about 130,000 clones; 80% to 90% were counted once. Together, the top ten hold 4.5% to 6.5% of the sample.

The cohort was made up of under 800 healthy bone marrow donors. At the time of sampling, all cohort members were nominally healthy, though unrecorded immune exposures were likely present. The donor tested CMV seronegative, placing the donor among the 350 to 400 seronegative members of the cohort. A peripheral blood sample was provided by each donor, and peripheral blood mononuclear cells were used for TCR beta sequencing. Genomic DNA extraction from the blood cell samples was performed with the Qiagen DNeasy Blood Extraction Kit. The source of the sample is a study of cytomegalovirus exposure and HLA in healthy donors (TCRdb year 2017). Notes on the research overall: In an earlier analysis of under 750 of the donors, under 300 Gb of sequence data and 117 million unique TCR beta sequences from about 190 million T cells were reported. About 330 gigabases of sequencing data and 75 million to 85 million unique TCR sequences made up an early release that covered several hundred HLA-typed donors. The genetic ancestry cluster associated with self-reported Caucasian donors included 80% to 90% of the roughly 410 genotyped donors. The study was designed to test whether signatures of past pathogen exposure could be identified by cataloging public T cell receptors. The study used immunosequencing to profile the T cell repertoires of approximately 690 subjects and linked those repertoires to cytomegalovirus serostatus. A separate validation cohort of 90 to 150 different subjects was used in addition to the 666-subject first cohort. To predict cytomegalovirus infection status, the study brought together high-throughput TCR immunosequencing, statistical association of individual TCRs with disease status, and machine learning. A later analysis re-examined previously published TCR beta repertoires from more than 600 donors and added high-resolution HLA genotyping to investigate patterns of TCR occurrence. In the later analysis, no new phenotypic data were used to find candidate immune exposures; instead, reliance was placed on TCR beta sequences and their occurrence across donors. In an earlier analysis of more than 550 of the donors, high-throughput TCR beta sequencing was used to judge whether each TCR beta V gene segment behaved as functional or pseudogenic. Alongside the repertoire data, information on donor age, sex, ethnicity and CMV serostatus was compiled. In a later genetic analysis, genome-wide SNP genotypes for about three fifths of the 666 donors were used, and that subset was treated as a discovery cohort. All discovery cohort repertoires had been generated using a single sequencing platform. Class I and class II HLA loci were covered by the typing at four-digit resolution. The number of typed donors differed by locus: roughly 629-640 for A, B, C, DRB1 and DQB1; 500 to 550 for DQA1; 606 for DPA1; and 400 to 480 for DPB1. A handful of DR-DQ haplotypes were treated as single units for association and clustering because of strong linkage in the cohort. Among over 350 genotyped donors of the cohort, an average of approximately 240,000 unique TCR beta nucleotide sequences were sequenced per donor, around a sixth of them non-productive.

Between the V and J ends, shortened by 5 bases and 7 bases respectively, the junction contains 15 bases. CDR1 and CDR2 are read off the germline V gene (reference sequence) as MNHEY and SMNVEV. Its CDR3 holds 15 amino acids, cysteine through phenylalanine. The CDR3 DNA has 45 bases and is translated from base 1. Points the paper makes about the study in general: A further reported finding was that TCR beta sequences accurately predicted the HLA-A and HLA-B alleles for most subjects in the first cohort. Because HLA typing was missing for some donors at each locus, association tests included only the typed subset. A later analysis found that HLA-associated TCR beta chains were more clonally expanded and had lower generation probabilities than equally common non-associated chains. The cohort was sequenced for TCR beta chains only, and without alpha or paired-chain data the features that could be detected were limited. When HLA alleles, especially DR and DQ, strongly co-occurred, attributing TCR associations to individual alleles was difficult. Specific HLA alleles were associated with 16,951 TCR beta sequences at a false discovery rate of 0.05 in a later analysis. According to a later genetic analysis, donors in an Asian-associated ancestry cluster had fewer N-insertions in productive TCRs than the roughly 660-donor mean. The sequencing pipeline was judged likely to have produced a cluster of highly shared sequence variants as a technical artifact. Roughly uniform sequencing depth across donors was assumed in presence/absence analyses, although this assumption may not hold. According to a later analysis, parvovirus B19, influenza, CMV and Epstein-Barr virus appeared linked to several top co-occurrence clusters. In a later analysis, the rate of TCR association differed among HLA loci, with DRB1 alleles having the most associated TCRs and HLA-C alleles having the fewest. According to the authors, the approach could potentially be generalized to other disease states and immunological phenotypes. An association between a missense DCLRE1C variant and V-gene and J-gene trimming of TCR beta chains was found in a later genetic analysis and replicated in an independent cohort. Correlated functional status among segregating V segments might be attributable to linkage disequilibrium, but an unknown experimental factor could not be ruled out. Across donors, most TCR sequences were observed very rarely, whereas some public TCRs were present in many individuals. Broadly in line with IMGT annotations, most TCR beta V segments showed up in productive rearrangements about 87% or about 30% of the time in an earlier analysis of 450 to 750 of the donors. CMV serostatus was the only immune exposure information available for the cohort. Cytomegalovirus status was reported to be diagnosed by the classifier with high specificity and sensitivity in both the original and validation cohorts. In the study, approximately 150 TCR beta chains were listed as associated with cytomegalovirus. A few of the identified cytomegalovirus-associated TCR beta chains were confirmed in vitro to be specific for cytomegalovirus antigens. Because counts were too low, some 17 rarely observed V segments, including chromosome 9 orphons, were excluded from the earlier analysis of 587 of the donors. In a later analysis, most CMV-associated TCR beta chains were found to appear HLA-restricted, with HLA associations seemingly driven largely by CMV exposure. The 87-base-pair reads could not distinguish some IMGT-functional V segments, including TRBV6-2 and TRBV6-3, so those segments were excluded.

The chain is encoded by TRBV27 joined to TRBJ1-6; TRBD1 is a weak D gene call, 6 bases matching. The origin of this receptor is a woman between 25 and 40 years old in good health and CMV-seronegative. The sample comprised PBMCs. The CDR3 has the sequence CASSTHRVENSPLHF. The DNA sequence is TGTGCCAGCAGTACCCACAGGGTGGAGAATTCACCCCTCCACTTT.